Below, 32 T cell receptor beta chains from the same sample are listed, as sequenced in a study of radiotherapy plus CTLA-4 blockade in lung cancer (dated 2018 in TCRdb). The library was generated by the immunoSEQ multiplex PCR assay. TCRdb's version of the immuneACCESS table is confined to in-frame rearrangements and falls short of the full clone set. An unresolved V gene accounts for under half of the shortfall where checked; the remainder is of unknown origin. Across this sample there are some 87,000 clones, with around four fifths seen only once. The ten largest clones take up about 14% of the sample. Sequencing was performed on peripheral blood, taken from a patient treated with radiotherapy plus ipilimumab. The source of these receptors is a human donor with non-small cell lung cancer that progressed on radiotherapy plus ipilimumab.

CDR3 DNA: TGCAGTGCTTCGAGCTATGGCTACACCTTC. Amino acids: CSASSYGYTF. The chain joins TRBV20-1 to TRBJ1-2; D is uncertain. V was cut by 5 bases and J by 4 bases, with 5 bases left in between. Germline V gene sequence: CDR1 DFQATT, CDR2 SNEGSKA (reference sequence). The CDR3 has 10 residues.

J is TRBJ1-2 and V is TRBV7-2, with D perhaps matching TRBD1 (5 bases). Germline assignment: CDR1 SGHTA and CDR2 FQGNSA. There are 15 residues in the CDR3. V was trimmed by 2 bases and J by 6 bases, leaving 16 bases between them. The CDR3 DNA sequence: TGTGCCAGCAGCTTATACGAGGGTTTGGGGGATGGCTACACCTTC. This translates into CASSLYEGLGDGYTF.

The J gene is TRBJ1-1, the V gene TRBV7-9; D unclear. V lost 1 base and J 3 bases, leaving 15 bases between the germline ends. CDR3 length equals 16 residues. Germline lookup yields CDR1 SEHNR and CDR2 FQNEAQ (reference sequence). This chain's CDR3 is CASSLGGLVRHTEAFF. CDR3 coding DNA: TGTGCCAGCAGCTTAGGGGGTTTGGTCAGGCACACTGAAGCTTTCTTT.

V usage is TRBV11-2 and J usage is TRBJ2-2; possibly TRBD1 or TRBD2 for D (5 bases each). V dropped 2 bases and J dropped 0 bases, with 10 bases sitting between them. CDR3 length: 16 amino acids. CDR1 is SGHAT, CDR2 FQNNGV, per germline. The CDR3 here is CASSLLRGSNTGELFF. Written as DNA, the CDR3 is TGTGCCAGCAGCTTACTCCGGGGCTCGAACACCGGGGAGCTGTTTTTT.

The rearrangement links TRBV27 to TRBJ2-7, with D uncertain. The V gene lost 3 bases and the J gene lost 0 bases, with 6 bases spanning the gap. Germline CDR1 MNHEY, CDR2 SMNVEV (reference sequence). The CDR3 consists of 13 residues. CDR3 coding DNA: TGTGCCAGCAGTTTTTACCCCTCCTACGAGCAGTACTTC. Residues: CASSFYPSYEQYF.

The chain carries TRBV2 and TRBJ2-5; D is unclear. Germline loops: CDR1 SNHLY, CDR2 FYNNEI. CDR3 length equals 14 residues. Trimming stripped 6 bases from V and 1 base from J, with 12 bases between. The DNA for the CDR3 is TGTGCCAGCAGCCGGGCCGGGCTCCAAGAGACCCAGTACTTC. Translated, it gives CASSRAGLQETQYF.

J is TRBJ2-7 and V is TRBV18; D ambiguous. Germline V gene lookup returns CDR1 KGHSH and CDR2 LQKENI. CDR3 size: 12 residues. V lost 0 bases and J 10 bases, leaving 10 bases between the germline ends. The CDR3 DNA reads TGTGCCAGCTCACCACCTGGTATGACACAGTACTTC. Translation gives CASSPPGMTQYF.

The chain joins TRBV10-1 to TRBJ2-7, with D perhaps given as TRBD1 or TRBD2 (6 bases each). Per germline, CDR1 WNHNN and CDR2 SYGVQD (reference sequence). The length of the CDR3 is 14 residues. V was trimmed by 8 bases and J by 2 bases, leaving 16 bases between them. DNA for the CDR3: TGCGCCAGCCTGACGGGGGACAAACCCTACGAGCAGTACTTC. It codes for CASLTGDKPYEQYF.

This clone was seen only a few times. The chain employs TRBV15 and TRBJ1-2; a possible D gene is TRBD1 (5 bases). The germline V gene has CDR1 LNHNV and CDR2 YYDKDF (reference sequence). The CDR3 has 12 residues. Trimming stripped 3 bases from V and 6 bases from J, with 8 bases between. CDR3 DNA sequence: TGTGCCACCAGCAGGCAGGGAGATGGCTACACCTTC. It specifies CATSRQGDGYTF.

This clone was observed a handful of times. J is TRBJ1-3 and V is TRBV9, with 7 bases that match TRBD1. V gave up 5 bases and J gave up 2 bases; unmatched junction bases: 7. The CDR3 contains 15 residues. Germline V gene data show CDR1 as SGDLS and CDR2 as YYNGEE. This CDR3 reads CASSGEGQPGNTIYF. In DNA form, the CDR3 reads TGTGCCAGCAGTGGCGAGGGACAGCCTGGAAACACCATATATTTT.

The chain uses TRBV18 and TRBJ1-1; 7 nucleotides agree with TRBD1. CDR3 length: 16 amino acids. V shed 4 bases and J 1 base; nucleotides not matched to a gene: 9. Germline-derived CDR1 and CDR2 are KGHSH and LQKENI. DNA for the CDR3: TGTGCCAGCTCACTATCAGACAGGGTCGGGAACACTGAAGCTTTCTTT. Amino acids: CASSLSDRVGNTEAFF.

V is TRBV5-1 and J is TRBJ1-1; D is unclear. Germline V gene sequence: CDR1 SGHRS, CDR2 YFSETQ. The length of the CDR3 is 14 residues. V lost 2 bases to trimming and J lost 1 base, with 9 bases between them. For the CDR3, the DNA is TGCGCCAGCAGCTTAGTTGGGCCGAACACTGAAGCTTTCTTT. Translating gives CASSLVGPNTEAFF.

The chain joins TRBV19 to TRBJ2-7; D gene uncertain. Trimming shortened V by 1 base and J by 0 bases, and 13 bases separated the two germline ends. This CDR3 has 16 amino acids. Germline CDR1 and CDR2: LNHDA and SQIVND (reference sequence). CDR3 sequence (DNA): TGTGCCAGTAGTATAGCACCAGCGATGAGCTCCTACGAGCAGTACTTC. As protein: CASSIAPAMSSYEQYF. The complete variable domain, with remaining parts taken from reference TRBV19 and TRBJ2-7, reads DGGITQSPKYLFRKEGQNVTLSCEQNLNHDAMYWYRQDPGQGLRLIYYSQIVNDFQKGDIAEGYSVSREKKESFPLTVTSAQKNPTAFYLCASSIAPAMSSYEQYFGPGTRLTVT.

The V gene is TRBV13, the J gene TRBJ1-2; D is ambiguous. The CDR3 has 15 amino acids. CDR1 and CDR2 from the germline V gene are PRHDT and FYEKMQ (reference sequence). Trimming removed 7 bases from V and 1 base from J, with 16 bases in between. CDR3 bases: TGTGCCAGCAACCGAGGAACAACTAATAACTATGGCTACACCTTC. This encodes CASNRGTTNNYGYTF.

The chain uses TRBV18 and TRBJ2-4, with 9 bases aligning to TRBD2. V was pared by 3 bases and J by 0 bases, with 9 bases of the junction left unmatched. CDR1 is KGHSH, CDR2 LQKENI, per germline. The CDR3 contains 18 residues. The CDR3 region has the DNA TGTGCCAGCTCACCCAAAATAGCGGGGGTGGAAGCCAAAAACATTCAGTACTTC. Protein: CASSPKIAGVEAKNIQYF.

The genes are TRBV5-1 and TRBJ1-4; no reliable D call. The CDR3 contains 15 residues. Germline V gene data show CDR1 as SGHRS and CDR2 as YFSETQ. V was cut by 4 bases and J by 0 bases, with 10 bases left in between. Written as DNA, the CDR3 is TGCGCCAGCAGCGCGGAACTTGCAACTAATGAAAAACTGTTTTTT. This encodes CASSAELATNEKLFF. The complete variable domain, with remaining parts taken from reference TRBV5-1 and TRBJ1-4, reads KAGVTQTPRYLIKTRGQQVTLSCSPISGHRSVSWYQQTPGQGLQFLFEYFSETQRNKGNFPGRFSGRQFSNSRSEMNVSTLELGDSALYLCASSAELATNEKLFFGSGTQLSVL.

This chain connects TRBV10-2 to TRBJ1-2; no firm D call. CDR1 is WSHSY and CDR2 is SAAADI in the germline V gene. Trimming pared 2 bases from V and 8 bases from J, leaving 9 bases between. This CDR3 is built from 12 residues. The CDR3 spells CASSEGLGGYTF. In DNA, the CDR3 is TGCGCCAGCAGTGAGGGGTTGGGGGGCTACACCTTC.

V gene TRBV6-6 combines with J gene TRBJ2-7; TRBD1 matches 10 bases. The germline gives CDR1 MNHNY, CDR2 SVGAGI (reference sequence). The CDR3 contains 14 residues. V trimming: 2 bases; J trimming: 2 bases; junction bases outside the gene matches: 0. The CDR3 DNA reads as TGTGCCAGCAGTTACGGGACAGGGGCCTACGAGCAGTACTTC. This sequence encodes CASSYGTGAYEQYF.

The V call is TRBV12-5, the J call TRBJ1-1; D call uncertain. The CDR3 consists of 13 residues. CDR1 and CDR2 (germline): LGHNT, FRNRAP. V was clipped by 6 bases and J by 3 bases, with 11 bases between them. The DNA of the CDR3 is TGTGCTAGTGGCTCCGACACCCACACTGAAGCTTTCTTT. Translating gives CASGSDTHTEAFF.

This clone appeared a few times. This chain uses TRBV4-1 with TRBJ2-3; 13 bases are shared with TRBD2. J lost 3 bases, V lost 3 bases, and 0 bases had no gene match. The CDR3 spans 15 residues. CDR1 MGHRA and CDR2 YSYEKL come from the germline V gene. CDR3: CASSQTSGRTDTQYF. In nucleotides, the CDR3 is TGCGCCAGCAGCCAGACTAGCGGGAGGACAGATACGCAGTATTTT.

CDR3 DNA: TGTGCCTGGAATCATCCGGGACAGGGGGCGGCTTTCTTT. Protein product: CAWNHPGQGAAFF. The rearrangement links TRBV30 to TRBJ1-1; 12 positions match TRBD1. This CDR3 contains 13 residues. V was pared by 4 bases and J by 11 bases, with 8 bases of the junction left unmatched. The germline V gene has CDR1 GTSNPN and CDR2 SVGIG (reference sequence).

The V call is TRBV6-6, the J call TRBJ1-2; D is perhaps TRBD1 (5 bases). V was pared by 7 bases and J by 4 bases, with 16 bases between. Germline V gene data show CDR1 as MNHNY and CDR2 as SVGAGI (reference sequence). CDR3 length equals 14 residues. The CDR3 bases are TGTGCCAGCACGCTCGGGGGGGGAGGCTATGGCTACACCTTC. Protein: CASTLGGGGYGYTF.

The rearrangement links TRBV5-8 to TRBJ2-5; D might be TRBD1 (6 bases). The CDR3 is 15 residues long. Germline CDR1 reads SGHTS; CDR2 reads YDEGEE. Trimming stripped 3 bases from V and 1 base from J, with 13 bases between. The CDR3 nucleotides read TGTGCCAGCAGCTCTTTATTGGACAGCCAAGAGACCCAGTACTTC. The encoded protein is CASSSLLDSQETQYF. Variable domain in full (rest from reference TRBV5-8 and TRBJ2-5): EAGVTQSPTHLIKTRGQQATLRCSPISGHTSVYWYQQALGLGLQFLLWYDEGEERNRGNFPPRFSGRQFPNYSSELNVNALELEDSALYLCASSSLLDSQETQYFGPGTRLLVL.

The rearrangement uses TRBV4-1 and TRBJ2-3; D is ambiguous. The germline gives CDR1 MGHRA, CDR2 YSYEKL. V was pared by 2 bases and J by 6 bases, with 9 bases between. This CDR3 has 13 residues. This CDR3 reads CASSQSLADTQYF. DNA for the CDR3: TGCGCCAGCAGCCAATCTCTGGCGGATACGCAGTATTTT.

V is TRBV4-3 and J is TRBJ2-1; D might be TRBD1 or TRBD2, each matching 6 bases. Trimming removed 3 bases at V and 4 bases at J, with 16 bases between. CDR1 LGHNA and CDR2 YSLEER come from the germline V gene. The CDR3 has 16 residues. The CDR3 reads CASSQGGQGPYNEQFF. CDR3 bases: TGCGCCAGCAGCCAGGGGGGCCAGGGTCCGTACAATGAGCAGTTCTTC.

This rearrangement joins TRBV7-9 to TRBJ1-5; D is possibly TRBD1 (5 bases). Germline V CDR1 and CDR2: SEHNR, FQNEAQ (reference sequence). The ends were cut back, 0 bases at V and 3 bases at J, with 9 bases in the middle. The length of the CDR3 is 15 residues. The CDR3 region is CASSLAGRNNQPQHF. The CDR3 DNA reads as TGTGCCAGCAGCTTAGCGGGACGGAACAATCAGCCCCAGCATTTT.

A single count supports this clone. The chain recombines TRBV2 with TRBJ2-2; 10 bases map to TRBD2. Trimming at V came to 5 bases and at J to 0 bases, leaving 6 bases not matched to a gene. CDR1 is SNHLY, CDR2 FYNNEI, per germline. This CDR3 has 17 residues. The CDR3 nucleotides are TGTGCCAGCAGTCCTACTAGCGGGGAATCGAACACCGGGGAGCTGTTTTTT. Translating gives CASSPTSGESNTGELFF.

The chain uses TRBV5-1 and TRBJ2-3; the match to TRBD1 covers 10 bases. In germline, CDR1 is SGHRS, CDR2 YFSETQ. CDR3 size: 16 residues. V dropped 4 bases and J dropped 3; count of bases not matched to a gene: 8. The CDR3 protein is CASSPTGGLLTDTQYF. The CDR3, as DNA: TGCGCCAGCAGCCCGACAGGGGGCCTGCTAACAGATACGCAGTATTTT.

The rearrangement uses TRBV18 and TRBJ2-3; the D gene is possibly TRBD1 (6 bases). The CDR3 is 16 residues long. Trimming removed 6 bases from V and 0 bases from J, with 16 bases in between. Germline V lookup: CDR1 KGHSH, CDR2 LQKENI. The CDR3 loop reads CASSINSRGSTDTQYF. In DNA, the CDR3 is TGTGCCAGCTCGATTAACTCAAGGGGGAGCACAGATACGCAGTATTTT.

This clone came up a few times. V usage is TRBV11-1 and J usage is TRBJ1-5; 7 nucleotides line up with TRBD1. The length of the CDR3 is 15 residues. Germline V CDR1 and CDR2: SGHAT, FQDESV (reference sequence). Trimming cost V 4 bases and J 2 bases; bases outside gene matches: 5. CDR3 residues: CASSSTGPGNQPQHF. The CDR3 region has the DNA TGTGCCAGCAGCTCGACAGGGCCGGGCAATCAGCCCCAGCATTTT.

This sequence joins TRBV7-2 and TRBJ2-5; 7 nucleotides agree with TRBD1. The CDR3 extends over 16 amino acids. Trimming took 5 bases from V and 1 from J; bases not matched to a gene: 10. Germline V gene data show CDR1 as SGHTA and CDR2 as FQGNSA. The CDR3 DNA reads as TGTGCCAGCAGCGCCTCGTATCGACAGGGCCAAGAGACCCAGTACTTC. It encodes CASSASYRQGQETQYF. Supplemented by reference TRBV7-2 and TRBJ2-5, the full variable domain reads GAGVSQSPSNKVTEKGKDVELRCDPISGHTALYWYRQSLGQGLEFLIYFQGNSAPDKSGLPSDRFSAERTGGSVSTLTIQRTQQEDSAVYLCASSASYRQGQETQYFGPGTRLLVL.

V and J are TRBV2 and TRBJ2-1, with D unresolved. The V and J ends lost 2 bases and 2 bases respectively, with 7 bases between them. This CDR3 comprises 14 residues. Looked up from germline, CDR1 is SNHLY and CDR2 is FYNNEI. Written as DNA, the CDR3 is TGTGCCAGCAGTGAAAGGTCGGCCTACAATGAGCAGTTCTTC. This codes for CASSERSAYNEQFF.